One sample yielded the 30 T cell receptor beta chains listed below, sequenced in a study of blood T cell repertoires in COVID-19. Clones were sequenced by immunoSEQ multiplex PCR, and TCRdb holds only the in-frame ones, with some missing. The table shows roughly 99,000 clones, with 85% to 90% occurring only once. The sample consisted of peripheral blood. The receptors stem from a man aged 50-59 years with COVID-19, enrolled during active disease.

The rearrangement joins TRBV3-1 (or the pseudogene TRBV3-2) to TRBJ1-6; no clear D. With 1 base removed from V and 14 bases from J, the gap between germline ends came to 12 bases. This CDR3 is 13 amino acids long. In germline, CDR1 is LGHDT, CDR2 YNNKEL (reference sequence). The CDR3 coding sequence is TGTGCCAGCAGCCAAGCTACTATCTTCGCCCTCCACTTT. Protein product: CASSQATIFALHF.

The genes are TRBV7-9 and TRBJ1-6, with D perhaps matching TRBD1 (6 bases). The V end was cut by 5 bases, the J end by 5 bases, with 7 bases between. Germline CDR1 is SEHNR and CDR2 is FQNEAQ (reference sequence). The CDR3 covers 13 residues. CDR3 residues: CASSRQDNSPLHF. CDR3 nucleotide sequence: TGTGCCAGCAGCCGACAGGATAATTCACCCCTCCACTTT.

In its sample, this clone was seen a few times. This sequence joins TRBV5-1 and TRBJ1-5, with a possible D match to TRBD1 (6 bases). The CDR3 runs 16 residues. V was shortened by 1 base and J by 0 bases, with 11 bases between the two germline ends. CDR1 and CDR2 (germline): SGHRS, YFSETQ. The CDR3 DNA reads as TGCGCCAGCAGCTTGCAGGGGTCATATAGCAATCAGCCCCAGCATTTT. Protein: CASSLQGSYSNQPQHF. Based on the CDR3 plus reference TRBV5-1 and TRBJ1-5, the full variable domain is KAGVTQTPRYLIKTRGQQVTLSCSPISGHRSVSWYQQTPGQGLQFLFEYFSETQRNKGNFPGRFSGRQFSNSRSEMNVSTLELGDSALYLCASSLQGSYSNQPQHFGDGTRLSIL.

The chain combines TRBV11-2 with TRBJ1-2; D is perhaps TRBD1 (6 bases). With 4 bases removed from V and 2 bases from J, the gap between germline ends came to 20 bases. CDR1 and CDR2 (germline): SGHAT, FQNNGV. The CDR3 consists of 17 residues. The CDR3 protein is CASSSDAYRVMNYGYTF. The CDR3 DNA is TGTGCCAGCAGCTCAGACGCTTACAGGGTGATGAACTATGGCTACACCTTC.

The V and J genes are TRBV9 and TRBJ1-1, with D unclear. Looked up from germline, CDR1 is SGDLS and CDR2 is YYNGEE. V was trimmed by 4 bases and J by 6 bases, leaving 16 bases between them. The CDR3 extends over 14 amino acids. CDR3 region: CASSPWGGSAEAFF. CDR3 in DNA: TGTGCCAGCAGCCCCTGGGGAGGGTCCGCTGAAGCTTTCTTT.

The chain employs TRBV5-4 and TRBJ2-6; 10 bases are a match to TRBD2. The CDR3 consists of 15 residues. V trimming: 10 bases; J trimming: 4 bases; junction bases outside the gene matches: 8. Germline V gene lookup returns CDR1 SGHNT and CDR2 YYREEE (reference sequence). CDR3 amino acids: CACSSGGNGANVLTF. CDR3 DNA sequence: TGTGCCTGTTCTAGCGGGGGAAACGGGGCCAACGTCCTGACTTTC. The variable domain in full, with the rest retrieved from reference TRBV5-4 and TRBJ2-6, is ETGVTQSPTHLIKTRGQQVTLRCSSQSGHNTVSWYQQALGQGPQFIFQYYREEENGRGNFPPRFSGLQFPNYSSELNVNALELDDSALYLCACSSGGNGANVLTFGAGSRLTVL.

This rearrangement joins TRBV7-3 to TRBJ2-5, with a possible D match to TRBD1 (6 bases). This CDR3 is 15 amino acids long. The germline CDR1 and CDR2 sequences are SGHTA and FQGTGA. V lost 5 bases to trimming and J lost 4 bases, with 17 bases between them. Here the CDR3 reads CASSLQGSGTETQYF. Written as DNA, the CDR3 is TGTGCCAGCAGCCTCCAGGGGAGCGGTACAGAGACCCAGTACTTC.

V and J are TRBV7-2 and TRBJ1-2; TRBD1 might be the D (6 bases). Looked up from germline, CDR1 is SGHTA and CDR2 is FQGNSA. This CDR3 spans 16 amino acids. V was cut by 1 base and J by 3 bases, with 15 bases left in between. CDR3 coding DNA: TGTGCCAGCAGCTTAGTCGTGGCGGCAGGGGACTATGGCTACACCTTC. Translating gives CASSLVVAAGDYGYTF.

This chain uses TRBV12-3 or TRBV12-4 with TRBJ1-1, with D uncertain. The CDR3 contains 13 residues. Trimming cost V 2 bases and J 2 bases, with 6 bases left between them. The CDR3 loop reads CASSLNRNTEAFF. CDR3 nucleotides: TGTGCCAGCAGTTTAAACAGAAACACTGAAGCTTTCTTT.

Concerning this clone itself: The identical CDR3 is also encoded by other nucleotide sequences in the sample. This chain joins TRBV4-1 and TRBJ1-4, with D possibly matching TRBD1 (6 bases). The CDR3 has 15 residues. Germline CDR1 MGHRA, CDR2 YSYEKL. Trimming removed 4 bases at V and 0 bases at J, with 9 bases between. The chain's CDR3 is CASSPQGTTNEKLFF. For the CDR3, the DNA is TGCGCCAGCAGCCCACAGGGAACAACTAATGAAAAACTGTTTTTT.

The chain is built from TRBV6-5 and TRBJ2-7; a possible D gene is TRBD2 (7 bases). Germline CDR1 is MNHEY and CDR2 is SVGAGI. The V and J ends lost 7 bases and 6 bases respectively, with 16 bases between them. CDR3 length: 13 residues. The CDR3 loop is CASKTGRGGEQYF. DNA for the CDR3: TGTGCCAGCAAAACAGGGCGCGGGGGCGAGCAGTACTTC.

V usage is TRBV6-4 and J usage is TRBJ2-1, with TRBD2 as a possible D gene (6 bases). Germline CDR1 MRHNA, CDR2 SNTAGT. V was clipped by 0 bases and J by 7 bases, with 10 bases between them. The CDR3 runs to 14 residues. The CDR3 spells CASSDSMGGNEQFF. The CDR3 coding sequence is TGTGCCAGCAGTGACTCTATGGGGGGTAATGAGCAGTTCTTC.

CDR3 coding DNA: TGTGCCAGCAGTTTCGGGACAGGAAACTTGAACACCGGGGAGCTGTTTTTT. Encoded protein: CASSFGTGNLNTGELFF. V usage is TRBV27 and J usage is TRBJ2-2, with 8 bases that match TRBD1. The CDR3 covers 17 residues. V shed 3 bases, J shed 1 base, and the junction held 7 bases outside the gene matches. The V gene's germline CDR1 is MNHEY and CDR2 SMNVEV (reference sequence).

The chain carries TRBV7-9 and TRBJ2-6; a possible D gene is TRBD1 (6 bases). V was shortened by 7 bases and J by 0 bases, with 13 bases between the two germline ends. This CDR3 spans 16 amino acids. In germline, CDR1 is SEHNR, CDR2 FQNEAQ (reference sequence). This CDR3 reads CASNLNRDSGANVLTF. In DNA, the CDR3 is TGTGCCAGCAACCTAAACAGGGACTCTGGGGCCAACGTCCTGACTTTC.

The genes are TRBV5-6 and TRBJ2-3; a weak D match, TRBD1 (5 bases). The V end lost 2 bases, the J end lost 3 bases, and 10 bases lay between the germline ends. CDR3 size: 14 residues. Germline CDR1 is SGHDT and CDR2 is YYEEEE. The DNA for the CDR3 is TGTGCCAGCAGCTTACTACAGGTTACAGATACGCAGTATTTT. This gives the protein CASSLLQVTDTQYF.

The chain has TRBV7-9 and TRBJ1-5; 9 bases fit TRBD1. Germline V gives CDR1 SEHNR, CDR2 FQNEAQ (reference sequence). The CDR3 length is 19 residues. The V segment lost 5 bases and the J segment 3 bases; nucleotides outside the gene matches: 17. This chain's CDR3 is CASSDSKDRGPIPNQPQHF. CDR3 nucleotide sequence: TGTGCCAGCAGCGACAGCAAGGACAGGGGACCAATACCCAATCAGCCCCAGCATTTT.

The genes are TRBV11-1 and TRBJ1-1; D is unclear. This CDR3 is built from 13 residues. Trimming took 6 bases from V and 4 from J, leaving 12 bases between them. The V gene's germline CDR1 is SGHAT and CDR2 FQDESV (reference sequence). The CDR3 here is CASSPYRATEAFF. As DNA, the CDR3 is TGTGCCAGCAGTCCCTACCGCGCCACTGAAGCTTTCTTT. The entire variable domain, with the rest obtained from reference TRBV11-1 and TRBJ1-1, is as follows: EAEVAQSPRYKITEKSQAVAFWCDPISGHATLYWYRQILGQGPELLVQFQDESVVDDSQLPKDRFSAERLKGVDSTLKIQPAELGDSAMYLCASSPYRATEAFFGQGTRLTVV.

The chain combines TRBV9 with TRBJ2-1, with 12 bases fitting TRBD1. The CDR3 totals 19 residues. Per germline, CDR1 SGDLS and CDR2 YYNGEE. V gave up 7 bases and J gave up 0 bases; unmatched junction bases: 14. The CDR3 spells CASGARDRGLKDSYNEQFF. In nucleotides, the CDR3 is TGTGCCAGCGGGGCCCGGGACAGGGGGCTTAAGGACTCCTACAATGAGCAGTTCTTC.

The chain uses TRBV7-9 and TRBJ2-1; 11 bases fit TRBD2. With 5 bases clipped from V and 4 bases from J, the junction kept 7 bases outside the gene matches. Per the germline V gene, CDR1 is SEHNR and CDR2 is FQNEAQ (reference sequence). The CDR3 consists of 16 residues. CDR3 protein: CASSPRLAGMYNEQFF. CDR3 sequence (DNA): TGTGCCAGCAGCCCTAGACTAGCGGGGATGTACAATGAGCAGTTCTTC.

The chain couples TRBV10-1 to TRBJ2-3, with 9 positions matching TRBD1. J lost 3 bases, V lost 2 bases, and 12 bases had no gene match. The CDR3 has 18 amino acids. From germline, CDR1 is WNHNN and CDR2 SYGVQD (reference sequence). The chain's CDR3 is CASSEDDRGNKRTDTQYF. In DNA form, the CDR3 reads TGCGCCAGCAGTGAGGACGACAGGGGGAATAAAAGGACAGATACGCAGTATTTT.

The chain has TRBV30 and TRBJ1-5; the D gene is possibly TRBD1 (5 bases). With 1 base removed from V and 6 bases from J, the gap between germline ends came to 10 bases. Germline assignment: CDR1 GTSNPN and CDR2 SVGIG (reference sequence). This CDR3 contains 13 residues. This CDR3 is CAWSGTMGQPQHF. DNA of the CDR3: TGTGCCTGGAGTGGGACAATGGGTCAGCCCCAGCATTTT.

This clone has a single count. The V and J genes are TRBV5-4 and TRBJ2-1; 10 bases map to TRBD2. The J segment lost 6 bases and the V segment lost 1 base, leaving 4 bases of the junction unmatched. CDR1 SGHNT and CDR2 YYREEE come from the germline V gene (reference sequence). The CDR3 sequence is 15 residues long. CDR3 coding DNA: TGTGCCAGCAGCTTGAAACTAGCGGGGCTCAATGAGCAGTTCTTC. This sequence encodes CASSLKLAGLNEQFF.

Only one count was recorded for this clone. This rearrangement joins TRBV7-2 to TRBJ1-4, with TRBD1 matching 9 bases. Germline CDR1 and CDR2: SGHTA and FQGNSA. The CDR3 is 16 amino acids. Trimming took 3 bases from V and 1 from J; bases not matched to a gene: 3. In DNA, the CDR3 is TGTGCCAGCAGCTTGGGGACAGGGCTAACTAATGAAAAACTGTTTTTT. Protein sequence: CASSLGTGLTNEKLFF.

The chain carries TRBV19 and TRBJ1-4; possible D gene TRBD1, 6 bases. The CDR3 loop spans 15 amino acids. The germline V gene has CDR1 LNHDA and CDR2 SQIVND (reference sequence). Trimming removed 3 bases from V and 7 bases from J, with 15 bases in between. This chain's CDR3 is CASSIGTNVGEKLFF. CDR3 bases: TGTGCCAGTAGTATTGGGACAAATGTCGGTGAAAAACTGTTTTTT.

The sample holds one count of this clone. The chain links TRBV5-4 to TRBJ2-2; the match to TRBD1 covers 9 bases. V shed 0 bases, J shed 5 bases, and the junction held 11 bases outside the gene matches. The CDR3 contains 18 residues. CDR1 and CDR2 (germline): SGHNT, YYREEE (reference sequence). CDR3 sequence: CASSLAAGTGKMTGELFF. CDR3 bases: TGTGCCAGCAGCTTGGCGGCCGGGACAGGGAAAATGACCGGGGAGCTGTTTTTT.

The V and J genes are TRBV11-1 and TRBJ1-1, with 8 bases that match TRBD1. The trim removed 5 bases at V and 1 base at J, leaving 6 bases unmatched. This CDR3 spans 15 amino acids. Germline V gene lookup returns CDR1 SGHAT and CDR2 FQDESV (reference sequence). The CDR3 sequence: CASSPPGQGNTEAFF. The CDR3 DNA sequence: TGTGCCAGCAGCCCTCCTGGACAGGGGAACACTGAAGCTTTCTTT.

This sequence joins TRBV4-1 and TRBJ1-6; D unclear. The CDR3 has 13 residues. V shed 3 bases and J shed 8 bases, with 8 bases lying between them. From germline, CDR1 is MGHRA and CDR2 YSYEKL. CDR3 coding DNA: TGCGCCAGCAGCCAGTACAGTGATTCACCCCTCCACTTT. This encodes CASSQYSDSPLHF.

This clone was detected once. The chain links TRBV6-5 to TRBJ1-3, with unresolved D. Between the trimmed V and J ends, which lost 8 bases and 6 bases, there was a span of 14 bases. The CDR3 totals 13 residues. CDR1 is MNHEY, CDR2 SVGAGI, per germline. As DNA, the CDR3 is TGTGCCAGCGCCTACCGGGGAGAAAACACCATATATTTT. Protein: CASAYRGENTIYF.

Only one count was recorded for this clone. This chain uses TRBV15 with TRBJ2-3, with 11 bases identical to TRBD2. Germline V gene sequence: CDR1 LNHNV, CDR2 YYDKDF (reference sequence). The CDR3 sequence is 14 residues long. CDR3 in amino acids: CATRLAGSTDTQYF. The CDR3 DNA reads TGTGCTACCCGACTAGCGGGGAGCACAGATACGCAGTATTTT.

This clone appeared once. This chain joins TRBV28 and TRBJ1-2; TRBD1 agrees at 9 bases. This CDR3 is 13 amino acids long. The V segment lost 5 bases and the J segment 5 bases; nucleotides outside the gene matches: 3. Germline lookup yields CDR1 MDHEN and CDR2 SYDVKM. The CDR3 sequence: CASSGQGRYGYTF. The CDR3 bases are TGTGCCAGCAGTGGACAGGGGCGGTATGGCTACACCTTC.